The 16 T cell receptor beta chains below come from one sample, sequenced in a study of shared clonotypes between healthy human individuals. Only in-frame clones appear in the TCRdb table, and some are missing; sequencing was by immunoSEQ multiplex PCR. The sample has about 2.3 million clones; around 92% are singletons. The sequencing input was naive CD4+ T cells from PBMCs. As for subset: CD45RA+ positively selected. These receptor sequences come from a man aged 18-30 years in good health. Some clones in this sample may be carry-over from other donors' samples.

The chain joins TRBV6-5 to TRBJ1-3; no reliable D call. Trimming stripped 2 bases from V and 3 bases from J, with 8 bases between. This CDR3 contains 14 residues. CDR1 MNHEY and CDR2 SVGAGI come from the germline V gene. DNA of the CDR3: TGTGCCAGCAGTTACGGCGGGATTGGAAACACCATATATTTT. As protein: CASSYGGIGNTIYF.

J is TRBJ2-3 and V is TRBV2, with a weak D call TRBD2 (5 bases). The CDR3 is made up of 14 amino acids. Germline V CDR1 and CDR2: SNHLY, FYNNEI. V lost 8 bases, J lost 5 bases, and 17 bases lay in between. DNA for the CDR3: TGTGCCAGCGGAATCGAGGGAGTAGGAGATACGCAGTATTTT. This sequence encodes CASGIEGVGDTQYF.

This clone was observed once. The chain has TRBV18 and TRBJ1-1; unclear D gene. Germline V gene sequence: CDR1 KGHSH, CDR2 LQKENI. With 7 bases removed from V and 1 base from J, the gap between germline ends came to 16 bases. CDR3 length: 15 amino acids. This CDR3 is CASCNQQDWNTEAFF. The CDR3 region has the DNA TGTGCCAGCTGCAACCAACAAGACTGGAACACTGAAGCTTTCTTT.

The chain carries TRBV25-1 and TRBJ2-1; D possibly corresponds to TRBD2 (6 bases). Trimming took 4 bases from V and 1 from J, leaving 17 bases between them. The CDR3 has 17 amino acids. Germline V lookup: CDR1 MGHDK, CDR2 SYGVNS. The chain's CDR3 is CASSGTRTGESYNEQFF. Here the CDR3 DNA reads TGTGCCAGCAGTGGCACACGAACGGGAGAATCCTACAATGAGCAGTTCTTC.

The chain is built from TRBV7-9 and TRBJ2-5; unclear D gene. Germline values: CDR1 SEHNR, CDR2 FQNEAQ (reference sequence). V lost 3 bases and J 1 base, leaving 15 bases between the germline ends. The CDR3 has 16 amino acids. The CDR3 sequence: CASSFGPYSPQETQYF. CDR3 in DNA: TGTGCCAGCAGCTTTGGGCCGTACTCGCCCCAAGAGACCCAGTACTTC.

V usage is TRBV30 and J usage is TRBJ2-1; 13 nucleotides align to TRBD2. Germline lookup yields CDR1 GTSNPN and CDR2 SVGIG (reference sequence). This CDR3 comprises 15 residues. The trim removed 1 base at V and 10 bases at J, leaving 7 bases unmatched. The CDR3 loop is CAWSDGLAGAEEQFF. The CDR3 bases are TGTGCCTGGAGTGATGGACTAGCGGGAGCGGAGGAGCAGTTCTTC.

This sequence joins TRBV19 and TRBJ2-5, with unresolved D. Between the trimmed V and J ends, which lost 4 bases and 1 base, there was a span of 10 bases. Germline V lookup: CDR1 LNHDA, CDR2 SQIVND (reference sequence). The CDR3 consists of 14 residues. CDR3 region: CASSTLGRQETQYF. CDR3 in DNA: TGTGCCAGTAGTACCTTAGGGCGCCAAGAGACCCAGTACTTC.

The V gene is TRBV18, the J gene TRBJ2-2; D remains unclear. The CDR3 is made up of 15 amino acids. Trimming left V 3 bases short and J 7 bases short, with 15 bases between. Germline loops: CDR1 KGHSH, CDR2 LQKENI. DNA for the CDR3: TGTGCCAGCTCACCTCCTAGGACCATAGGCGGGGAGCTGTTTTTT. This translates into CASSPPRTIGGELFF.

The rearrangement joins TRBV11-2 to TRBJ2-5; TRBD1 agrees at 8 bases. V trimming: 4 bases; J trimming: 1 base; junction bases outside the gene matches: 11. The CDR3 totals 17 residues. In germline, CDR1 is SGHAT, CDR2 FQNNGV. The CDR3 here is CASSYGDRLVPQETQYF. DNA for the CDR3: TGTGCCAGCAGCTACGGGGACAGGCTGGTTCCCCAAGAGACCCAGTACTTC.

On this clone: The same CDR3 can be traced to other DNA sequences in this sample. CDR3: CASSLRMNTEAFF. As DNA, the CDR3 is TGTGCCAGCAGCTTACGTATGAACACTGAAGCTTTCTTT. V usage is TRBV11-2 and J usage is TRBJ1-1; D call uncertain. CDR1 and CDR2 (germline): SGHAT, FQNNGV. Trimming removed 2 bases from V and 0 bases from J, with 4 bases in between. The CDR3 runs 13 residues.

The chain is built from TRBV9 and TRBJ1-3, with D possibly being TRBD1 (5 bases). V lost 0 bases, J lost 4 bases, and 14 bases lay in between. Germline V gene sequence: CDR1 SGDLS, CDR2 YYNGEE. The CDR3 extends over 16 amino acids. In nucleotides, the CDR3 is TGTGCCAGCAGCGTAGCTCCAGGGATGGAGGGAAACACCATATATTTT. Translation: CASSVAPGMEGNTIYF.

This chain joins TRBV28 and TRBJ2-7, with D possibly TRBD2 on 6 matching bases. Trimming removed 7 bases from V and 3 bases from J, with 19 bases in between. The CDR3 sequence is 15 residues long. From germline, CDR1 is MDHEN and CDR2 SYDVKM. CDR3 protein: CASNLGRESFYEQYF. The CDR3 DNA reads TGTGCCAGCAACCTTGGTCGGGAGTCGTTCTACGAGCAGTACTTC.

The chain recombines TRBV30 with TRBJ2-7, with 8 positions matching TRBD1. There are 15 residues in the CDR3. The V and J ends lost 3 bases and 7 bases, in that order; junction bases with no gene match: 14. The germline V gene has CDR1 GTSNPN and CDR2 SVGIG (reference sequence). CDR3 residues: CAWRDRDRGLWEQYF. DNA for the CDR3: TGTGCCTGGAGGGACAGGGACCGAGGGCTGTGGGAGCAGTACTTC.

This chain joins TRBV7-2 and TRBJ1-4; D is uncertain. V was clipped by 10 bases and J by 0 bases, with 15 bases between them. Germline values: CDR1 SGHTA, CDR2 FQGNSA. The CDR3 is 15 amino acids. The CDR3 is CATRASPATNEKLFF. The CDR3 DNA follows: TGTGCCACACGGGCCTCACCTGCAACTAATGAAAAACTGTTTTTT.

V gene TRBV28 combines with J gene TRBJ2-3, with D possibly TRBD2 on 6 matching bases. V lost 5 bases, J lost 14 bases, and 26 bases lay in between. In germline, CDR1 is MDHEN, CDR2 SYDVKM. The CDR3 has 15 residues. CDR3 in DNA: TGTGCCAGCAGTCCCTACGGGACTCAACGCATCGGGGGGTATTTT. Translated: CASSPYGTQRIGGYF.

The V call is TRBV10-1, the J call TRBJ2-5; 9 bases map to TRBD1. V lost 7 bases to trimming and J lost 4 bases; unmatched junction nucleotides: 7. Germline-derived CDR1 and CDR2 are WNHNN and SYGVQD (reference sequence). The CDR3 contains 14 residues. The CDR3 reads CASNPTGGVETQYF. The CDR3 region has the DNA TGCGCCAGCAACCCCACAGGGGGCGTAGAGACCCAGTACTTC.